A selection of T cell receptor beta chains follows, all from one sample in a study of blood T cells in healthy people across ages. TCRdb passed the 5' RACE reads through MiXCR, listing each CDR3 protein once. The sample lists about 840,000 distinct CDR3 sequences; around 29% were seen once. These data were also reused for a study on T cells of mothers and their children.

Sequencing was done on a sample of blood. These TCRs come from a woman aged 40-49 years in good health. Each CDR3 is given with its conserved first and last residue. Fields, in order: D gene, clone size, J gene, V gene, CDR3 DNA, CDR3 protein. A D gene is named only where the DNA matches it firmly. Not all rows give a size; the values are once, few, many and, for expanded clones, a class.

>-|-|TRBJ1-2|TRBV5-5
TGTGCCAGCAGCTTGGGGAGGGAGCGCATTGGCGGCTACACCTTC
CASSLGRERIGGYTF
>-|-|TRBJ2-4|TRBV9
TGTGCCAGCAGCCCGAGGACGGATTATCTAGCCAAAAACATTCAGTACTTC
CASSPRTDYLAKNIQYF
>-|-|TRBJ2-7|TRBV9
TGTGCCAGCAGCGCCTCGACAGAGTCCTACGAGCAGTACTTC
CASSASTESYEQYF
>TRBD1|-|TRBJ2-1|TRBV2
TGTGCCAGCACCTGGGAGGCAGGGGGCCACAATGAGCAGTTCTTC
CASTWEAGGHNEQFF
>-|-|TRBJ2-1|TRBV7-2
TGTGCCAGCAGGGTGGACCCCTCACCTTACAATGAGCAGTTCTTC
CASRVDPSPYNEQFF
>-|many|TRBJ2-7|TRBV6-5
TGTGCCAGCAGTTACGGGGGGCAGGGCTACGAGCAGTACTTC
CASSYGGQGYEQYF
>-|few|TRBJ1-2|TRBV4-3
TGCGCCAGCAGCCAAGATTTTGGGGGAGATAACTATGGCTACACCTTC
CASSQDFGGDNYGYTF
>-|few|TRBJ1-5|TRBV4-1
TGCGCCAGCAGCCAAGAGGGAAACCTATATAGCAATCAGCCCCAGCATTTT
CASSQEGNLYSNQPQHF
>TRBD1|-|TRBJ2-3|TRBV20-1
TGCAGTGCTAGAGATGGGACAGGTAGCACAGATACGCAGTATTTT
CSARDGTGSTDTQYF
>TRBD2|-|TRBJ2-5|TRBV7-3
TGTGCCAGCAGCTTAAACCAGCGGGGAACCCAAGAGACCCAGTACTTC
CASSLNQRGTQETQYF
>TRBD2|once|TRBJ2-3|TRBV12-3/TRBV12-4
TGTGCCAGCAGTTTACCGAGCGGGGGATCGAAGAGCACAGATGCGCAGTATTTT
CASSLPSGGSKSTDAQYF
>TRBD1|few|TRBJ2-1|TRBV6-6
TGTGCCAGCAGTTACGACAGGGGCTTTGCCAATGAGCAGTTCTTC
CASSYDRGFANEQFF
>-|-|TRBJ1-2|TRBV12-3/TRBV12-4
TGTGCCAGCAGGGGCCGAGGACGGGGAAATGGCTACACCTTC
CASRGRGRGNGYTF
>TRBD1|few|TRBJ1-4|TRBV20-1
TGCAGTGGGATCCAGGGGGAAGATGAAAAACTGTTTTTT
CSGIQGEDEKLFF
>TRBD2|many|TRBJ2-1|TRBV20-1
TGCAGTGCTAGGCCGGGACTAGAGATCAATGAGCAGTTCTTC
CSARPGLEINEQFF
>-|many|TRBJ2-5|TRBV5-1
TGCGCCAGCAGCATAAGCCGGGGCCAAAGTGGAGAGACCCAGTACTTC
CASSISRGQSGETQYF
>-|-|TRBJ1-6|TRBV2
TGTACCAGCACCGTCCCTGGCTCCTATAATTCACCCCTCCACTTT
CTSTVPGSYNSPLHF
>-|many|TRBJ1-3|TRBV7-6
TGTGCCAGCAGCCCCACGGGAGCGCCGGGCGGAAACACCATATATTTT
CASSPTGAPGGNTIYF
>-|-|TRBJ2-1|TRBV6-2/TRBV6-3
TGTGCCAGCAGTCTGGGCCGAGGGGAGTTCTTC
CASSLGRGEFF
>-|few|TRBJ1-4|TRBV6-2/TRBV6-3
TGTGCCAGCAGTTACTCGTCCGGCGGAATTGGGAAACTGTTTTTT
CASSYSSGGIGKLFF
>-|many|TRBJ1-1|TRBV12-3/TRBV12-4
TGTGCCAGCAGTTTCGGGACACCGAACACTGAAGCTTTCTTT
CASSFGTPNTEAFF
>-|many|TRBJ1-4|TRBV29-1
TGCAGCGTTGAAGGGACCGAAACGCGAAAACTGTTTTTT
CSVEGTETRKLFF
>-|few|TRBJ2-1|TRBV27
TGTGCCAGCAGTTTCGTGGGTTCCTACAATGAGCAGTTCTTC
CASSFVGSYNEQFF
>TRBD1|-|TRBJ2-5|TRBV20-1
TGCAGTGCTAGACGACAGACAGGGGGGGACCAAGAGACCCAGTACTTC
CSARRQTGGDQETQYF
>-|few|TRBJ1-5|TRBV20-1
TGCAGTGCTAGATCCAGGGGAGCATTCAGCAATCAGCCCCAGCATTTT
CSARSRGAFSNQPQHF
>-|-|TRBJ2-7|TRBV10-3
TGTGCCATCAGCGATCGTACAGGCGCGTTATCCTACGAGCAGTACTTC
CAISDRTGALSYEQYF
>-|-|TRBJ2-7|TRBV29-1
TGCAGCGTCGCGCATGCGGACGAGCAGTACTTC
CSVAHADEQYF
>-|many|TRBJ2-7|TRBV7-9
TGTGCCAGCAGCCGCGGAGGGATTGGCGAGCAGTACTTC
CASSRGGIGEQYF
>-|-|TRBJ2-1|TRBV28
TGTGCCAGCAGTAAAACAACAGGCGGGCAGTTCTTC
CASSKTTGGQFF
>TRBD1|-|TRBJ1-2|TRBV6-6
TGTGCCAGCAGTTCTCCGGGACAGGCTGACTATGGCTACACCTTC
CASSSPGQADYGYTF
>-|few|TRBJ1-2|TRBV20-1
TGCAGTGCTAGAGATCGGGTGGCCGGGGGCTACACCTTC
CSARDRVAGGYTF
>-|-|TRBJ1-4|TRBV5-1
TGCGCCAGCAAGGAAAAACAGTTCCCTGAAAAACTGTTTTTT
CASKEKQFPEKLFF
>-|-|TRBJ1-1|TRBV20-1
TGCAGTGCTGCTACTGACCGGAACACTGAAGCTTTCTTT
CSAATDRNTEAFF
>-|-|TRBJ1-5|TRBV29-1
TGCAGCGTTTCAGTCTCGGGAAACAATCAGCCCCAGCATTTT
CSVSVSGNNQPQHF
>-|many|TRBJ2-7|TRBV5-1
TGCGCCAGCAGCTTGGGAATCGCGGGGGCAGGGGAGCAGTACTTC
CASSLGIAGAGEQYF
>-|few|TRBJ2-7|TRBV9
TGTGCCAGCAGCGTACAAGGGACCAACGAGCAGTACTTC
CASSVQGTNEQYF
>TRBD2|many|TRBJ2-7|TRBV29-1
TGCAGCGTTGAAGGGGGGAGGGCTCCCTACGAGCAGTACTTC
CSVEGGRAPYEQYF
>-|few|TRBJ2-1|TRBV7-8
TGTGCCAGCAGCTTCCCGGGGCGCTCCTACAATGAGCAGTTCTTC
CASSFPGRSYNEQFF
>TRBD2|many|TRBJ2-7|TRBV27
TGTGCCAGCGGGCGGGGGGCCTCCTACGAGCAGTACTTC
CASGRGASYEQYF
>TRBD1|many|TRBJ2-7|TRBV24-1
TGTGCCACCAGTGACACGGACAGGGGTAATGAGCAGTACTTC
CATSDTDRGNEQYF
>-|-|TRBJ2-7|TRBV14
TGTGCCAGCGCGGGTGGCTGGGGCAACGAGCAGTACTTC
CASAGGWGNEQYF
>TRBD2|many|TRBJ2-7|TRBV12-3/TRBV12-4
TGTGCCAGCAGCCGCCGCGGGGGACCCTCCTACGAGCAGTACTTC
CASSRRGGPSYEQYF
>-|many|TRBJ2-7|TRBV5-6
TGTGCCAGCAGCTGGGACGGGTACTACGAGCAGTACTTC
CASSWDGYYEQYF
>-|many|TRBJ1-2|TRBV10-3
TGTGCCATCACCCGGGGGGGCGATGGCTACACCTTC
CAITRGGDGYTF
>TRBD1|-|TRBJ2-3|TRBV5-6
TGTGCCAGCAGCCCGGGTTTGGGACAGGGGGACGATACGCAGTATTTT
CASSPGLGQGDDTQYF
>-|few|TRBJ2-6|TRBV2
TGTGCCATCGACGGCTCTAGGGCTGGGGCCAACGTCCGGACTTTC
CAIDGSRAGANVRTF
>TRBD2|-|TRBJ2-1|TRBV7-2
TGTGCCAGCAGCTTACGACTAGCGGGGGCGCGTGAGGATGAGCAGTTCTTC
CASSLRLAGAREDEQFF
>-|-|TRBJ2-7|TRBV29-1
TGCAGCGTCCGGCGAAATCAGCAGGAGCAGTACTTC
CSVRRNQQEQYF
>TRBD1|many|TRBJ1-2|TRBV7-2
TGTGCCAGCAGCTCTCGGACAGGGAGTACCGCCTACACCTTC
CASSSRTGSTAYTF
>-|few|TRBJ2-7|TRBV27
TGTGCCAGCAGTTTAGGTCTCGCGGCGTCCTTAGGTATAGTGCAGTACTTC
CASSLGLAASLGIVQYF
>TRBD2|-|TRBJ2-1|TRBV15
TGTGCCACCAGCAGAGCCAGCGGGGGGGCTCTCTACAATGAGCGGTTCTTC
CATSRASGGALYNERFF
>-|-|TRBJ1-6|TRBV20-1
TGCAGTGCCCCGAGGGCAGTTGGTAATTCACCCCTCCACTTT
CSAPRAVGNSPLHF
>TRBD1|few|TRBJ1-1|TRBV7-2
TGTGCCAGCAGCCCAGGGACAGGGAGGACTGAAGCTTTCTTT
CASSPGTGRTEAFF
>TRBD1|many|TRBJ1-2|TRBV6-5
TGTGCCAGCAGTTACGGGGGACAGGGAGGCTATGGCTACACCTTC
CASSYGGQGGYGYTF
>-|once|TRBJ1-2|TRBV7-2
TGTGCCAGCAGCTTAGGGCAGTTCCTCTATGGCTACACCTTC
CASSLGQFLYGYTF